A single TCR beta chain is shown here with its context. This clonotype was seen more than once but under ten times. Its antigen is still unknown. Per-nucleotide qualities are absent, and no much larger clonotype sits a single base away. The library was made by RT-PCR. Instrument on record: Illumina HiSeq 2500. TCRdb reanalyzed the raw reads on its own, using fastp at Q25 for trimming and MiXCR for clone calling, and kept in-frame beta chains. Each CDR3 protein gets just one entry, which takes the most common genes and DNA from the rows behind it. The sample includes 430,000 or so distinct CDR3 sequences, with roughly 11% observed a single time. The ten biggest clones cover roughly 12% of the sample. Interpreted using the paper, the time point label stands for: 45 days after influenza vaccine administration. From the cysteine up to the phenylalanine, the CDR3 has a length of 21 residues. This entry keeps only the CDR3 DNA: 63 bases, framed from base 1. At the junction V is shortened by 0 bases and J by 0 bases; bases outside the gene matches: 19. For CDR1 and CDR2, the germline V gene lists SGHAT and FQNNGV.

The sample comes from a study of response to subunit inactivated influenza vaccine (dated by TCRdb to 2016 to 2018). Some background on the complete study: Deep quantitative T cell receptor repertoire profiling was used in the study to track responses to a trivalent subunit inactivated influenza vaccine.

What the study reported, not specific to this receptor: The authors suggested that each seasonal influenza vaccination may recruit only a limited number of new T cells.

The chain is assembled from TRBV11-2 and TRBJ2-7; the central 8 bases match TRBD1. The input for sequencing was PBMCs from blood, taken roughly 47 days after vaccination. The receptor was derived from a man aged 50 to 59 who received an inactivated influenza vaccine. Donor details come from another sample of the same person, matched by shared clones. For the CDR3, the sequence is CASSLEGQGGFLGLSSYEQYF. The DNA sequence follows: TGTGCCAGCAGCTTAGAAGGACAGGGAGGCTTTTTGGGATTGAGCTCCTACGAGCAGTACTTC.